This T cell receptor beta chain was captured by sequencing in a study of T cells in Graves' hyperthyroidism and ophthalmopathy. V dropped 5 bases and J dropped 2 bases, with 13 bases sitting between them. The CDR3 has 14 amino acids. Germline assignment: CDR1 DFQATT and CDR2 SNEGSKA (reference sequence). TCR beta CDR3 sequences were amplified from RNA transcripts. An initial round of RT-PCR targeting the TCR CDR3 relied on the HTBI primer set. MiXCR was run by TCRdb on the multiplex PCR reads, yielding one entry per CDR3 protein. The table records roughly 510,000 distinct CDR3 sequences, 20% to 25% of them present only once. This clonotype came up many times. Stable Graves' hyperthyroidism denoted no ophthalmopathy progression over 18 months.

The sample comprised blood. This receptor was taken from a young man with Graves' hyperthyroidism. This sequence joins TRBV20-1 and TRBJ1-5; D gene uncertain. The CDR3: CSAQRGAGNQPQHF. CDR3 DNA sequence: TGCAGTGCTCAGCGAGGCGCGGGCAATCAGCCCCAGCATTTT.